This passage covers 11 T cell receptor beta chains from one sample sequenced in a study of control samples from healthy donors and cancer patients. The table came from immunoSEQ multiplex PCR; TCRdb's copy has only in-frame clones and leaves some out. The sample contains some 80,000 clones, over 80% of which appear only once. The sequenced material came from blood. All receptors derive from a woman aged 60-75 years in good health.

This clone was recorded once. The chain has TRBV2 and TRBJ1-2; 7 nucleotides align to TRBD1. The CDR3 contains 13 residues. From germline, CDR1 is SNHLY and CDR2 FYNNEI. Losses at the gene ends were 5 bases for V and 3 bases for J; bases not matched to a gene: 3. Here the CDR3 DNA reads TGTGCCAGCAGTCAAGACAGGGACTATGGCTACACCTTC. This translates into CASSQDRDYGYTF.

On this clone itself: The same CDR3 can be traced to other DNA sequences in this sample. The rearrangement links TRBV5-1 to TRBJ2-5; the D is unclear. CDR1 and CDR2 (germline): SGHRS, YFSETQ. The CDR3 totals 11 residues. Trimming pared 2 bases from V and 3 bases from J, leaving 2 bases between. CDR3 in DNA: TGCGCCAGCAGCTTAGAAGAGACCCAGTACTTC. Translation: CASSLEETQYF.

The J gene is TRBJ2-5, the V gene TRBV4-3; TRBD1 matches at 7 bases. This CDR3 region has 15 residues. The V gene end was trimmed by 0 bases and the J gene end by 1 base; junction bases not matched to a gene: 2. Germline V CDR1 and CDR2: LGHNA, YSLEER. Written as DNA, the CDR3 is TGCGCCAGCAGCCAAGACTACAGGGGCCAAGAGACCCAGTACTTC. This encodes CASSQDYRGQETQYF.

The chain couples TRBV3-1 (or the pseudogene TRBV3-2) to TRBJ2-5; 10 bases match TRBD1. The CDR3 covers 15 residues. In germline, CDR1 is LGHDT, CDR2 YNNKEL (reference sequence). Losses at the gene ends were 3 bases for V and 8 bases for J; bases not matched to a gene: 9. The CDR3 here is CASSHDRGQYDTQYF. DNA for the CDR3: TGTGCCAGCAGCCACGACAGGGGGCAGTACGACACCCAGTACTTC.

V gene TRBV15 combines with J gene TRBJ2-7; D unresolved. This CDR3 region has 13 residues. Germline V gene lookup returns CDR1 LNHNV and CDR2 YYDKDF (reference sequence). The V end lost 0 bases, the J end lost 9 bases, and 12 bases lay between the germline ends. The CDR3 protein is CATSRDRAQTQYF. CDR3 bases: TGTGCCACCAGCAGAGATCGGGCGCAGACGCAGTACTTC. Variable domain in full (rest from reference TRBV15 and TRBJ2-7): DAMVIQNPRYQVTQFGKPVTLSCSQTLNHNVMYWYQQKSSQAPKLLFHYYDKDFNNEADTPDNFQSRRPNTSFCFLDIRSPGLGDTAMYLCATSRDRAQTQYFGPGTRLTVT.

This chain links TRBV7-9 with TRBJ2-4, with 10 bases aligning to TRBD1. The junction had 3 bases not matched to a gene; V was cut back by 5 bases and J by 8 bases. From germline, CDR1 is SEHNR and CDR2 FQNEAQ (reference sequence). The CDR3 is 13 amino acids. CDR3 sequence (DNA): TGTGCCAGCAGCCGCGGGACAGGGGACATTCAGTACTTC. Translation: CASSRGTGDIQYF.

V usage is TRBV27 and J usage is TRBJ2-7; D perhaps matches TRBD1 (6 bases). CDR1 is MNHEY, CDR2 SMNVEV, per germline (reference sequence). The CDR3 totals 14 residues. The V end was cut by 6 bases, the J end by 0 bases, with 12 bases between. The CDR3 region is CASSSGHSSYEQYF. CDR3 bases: TGTGCCAGCAGCTCGGGACACTCCTCCTACGAGCAGTACTTC.

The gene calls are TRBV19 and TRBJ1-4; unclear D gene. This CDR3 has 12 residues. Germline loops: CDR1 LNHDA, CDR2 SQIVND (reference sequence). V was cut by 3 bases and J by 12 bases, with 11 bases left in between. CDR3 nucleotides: TGTGCCAGTAGTATTTGGAAGTCGGAACTGTTTTTT. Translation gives CASSIWKSELFF.

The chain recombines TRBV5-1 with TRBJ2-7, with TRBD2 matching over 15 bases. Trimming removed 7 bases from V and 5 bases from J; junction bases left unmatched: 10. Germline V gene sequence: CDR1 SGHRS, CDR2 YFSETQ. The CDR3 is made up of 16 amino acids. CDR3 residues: CASYGLAGGPRDEQYF. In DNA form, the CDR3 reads TGCGCCAGCTATGGACTAGCGGGAGGGCCGCGGGACGAGCAGTACTTC.

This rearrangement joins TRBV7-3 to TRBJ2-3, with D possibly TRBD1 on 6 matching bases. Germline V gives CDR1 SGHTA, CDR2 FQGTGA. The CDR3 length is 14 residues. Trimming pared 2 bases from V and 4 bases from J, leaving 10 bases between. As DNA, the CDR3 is TGTGCCAGCAGCTTAGGGGGCGAATCAGATACGCAGTATTTT. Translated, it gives CASSLGGESDTQYF.

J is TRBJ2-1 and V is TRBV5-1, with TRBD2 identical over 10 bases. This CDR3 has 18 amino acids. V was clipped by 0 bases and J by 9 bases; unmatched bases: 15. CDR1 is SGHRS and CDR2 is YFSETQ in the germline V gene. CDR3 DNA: TGCGCCAGCAGCTTGGCCAGGTCTAGCGGGAGTAGTGGCGGTGAGCAGTTCTTC. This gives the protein CASSLARSSGSSGGEQFF.